This T cell receptor (beta chain) was profiled in a study of blood T cell repertoires in COVID-19. This clone was recorded once. Repertoires were generated with immunoSEQ multiplex PCR, while TCRdb's copy carries only in-frame clones and drops some. The repertoire holds 390,000 or so clones, with roughly 90% as singletons. CDR3 length equals 15 residues. V lost 2 bases, J lost 7 bases, and 12 bases lay in between. Germline CDR1 MNHEY, CDR2 SMNVEV (reference sequence). This clonotype was obtained from a woman in her twenties or thirties with COVID-19, enrolled during active disease. The chain employs TRBV27 and TRBJ1-6; D unresolved. Sequencing input: peripheral blood. CDR3 sequence: CASSLGPGQNSPLHF. CDR3 sequence (DNA): TGTGCCAGCAGTTTAGGGCCCGGCCAGAATTCACCCCTCCACTTT.